This TCR beta chain derives from a study of cytomegalovirus exposure and HLA in healthy donors. A note on this clone: Its antigen is not identified.

Use of 60 Vbeta and 13 Jbeta primers characterized the PCR. Profiled with immunoSEQ multiplex PCR; TCRdb holds only in-frame clones, not every one. The data contain 100,000 or so clones, less than 65% of them singletons. The CDR3 has 16 residues. Germline V gives CDR1 SEHNR, CDR2 FQNEAQ (reference sequence). Trimming left V 5 bases short and J 4 bases short, with 17 bases between. Whole-study findings and limits: Presence/absence analyses assumed roughly uniform sequencing depth across donors. What a later analysis reportedly showed was that an Asian-associated ancestry cluster had fewer N-insertions than the roughly 700-donor mean. Cytomegalovirus association was assigned to under 200 TCR beta chains. Using a false discovery rate of 0.05, a later analysis showed that around 16,000 TCR beta sequences were associated with HLA alleles.

The sequenced material came from PBMCs. This clonotype was obtained from a woman aged 25 to 39 in good health and CMV-seronegative. The chain links TRBV7-9 to TRBJ2-2; D might be TRBD1 (7 bases). CDR3 residues: CASSPLQGGRTGELFF. The CDR3 coding sequence is TGTGCCAGCAGCCCCCTCCAGGGGGGTCGCACCGGGGAGCTGTTTTTT.